This TCR beta chain was recorded in a study of blood T cell repertoires in COVID-19. Background on the study: PBMCs, B-cell-depleted T cells, or T cells were the source of the cDNA or gDNA that made up the material.

Using immunoSEQ multiplex PCR, the repertoire was profiled, and TCRdb retains in-frame clones only, with some absent. Of 400,000 to 550,000 clones detected, roughly nine tenths appear once; the ten largest clones hold roughly 1.8%. The cohort comprised adults aged 18 to 89 years residing in approximately 25 US areas. Self-reported history from a screening survey and questionnaire set each donor's cohort. This sequence originates from a woman younger than 35 with acute COVID-19. Sequencing was done on a sample of PBMCs or T cells enriched from blood (not recorded which).

CDR3: CASSQGDREGEKLFF. The CDR3 nucleotides are TGCGCCAGCAGCCAAGGGGACAGAGAGGGTGAAAAACTGTTTTTT. J is TRBJ1-4 and V is TRBV4-3, with 7 nucleotides matching TRBD1. J gave up 7 bases and V 1 base, and 6 bases lay outside the gene matches. Per germline, CDR1 LGHNA and CDR2 YSLEER. The length of the CDR3 is 15 residues.